What follows describes a single T cell receptor (beta chain). Some clones are missing from TCRdb's copy, which holds only in-frame ones; the method was immunoSEQ multiplex PCR. The sample consists of fewer than 35,000 clones, 80% to 90% of them appearing once. V lost 4 bases to trimming and J lost 3 bases, with 10 bases between them. Per germline, CDR1 LNHDA and CDR2 SQIVND (reference sequence). This CDR3 comprises 14 residues. These data are taken from a study of blood T cell repertoires in COVID-19. Whole-study context: There were acute and convalescent COVID-19 samples, and they came from the United States, Italy and Spain. From T cells, B-cell-depleted T cells, or PBMCs came the material, which was cDNA or gDNA.

Sequencing was done on a sample of peripheral blood. This TCR came from a woman of 80 years or more with active or convalescent COVID-19. This chain connects TRBV19 to TRBJ1-5; possibly TRBD1 for D (5 bases). CDR3 nucleotide sequence: TGTGCCAGTAGTAGGCAGGGCCTCAATCAGCCCCAGCATTTT. Its protein product is CASSRQGLNQPQHF.